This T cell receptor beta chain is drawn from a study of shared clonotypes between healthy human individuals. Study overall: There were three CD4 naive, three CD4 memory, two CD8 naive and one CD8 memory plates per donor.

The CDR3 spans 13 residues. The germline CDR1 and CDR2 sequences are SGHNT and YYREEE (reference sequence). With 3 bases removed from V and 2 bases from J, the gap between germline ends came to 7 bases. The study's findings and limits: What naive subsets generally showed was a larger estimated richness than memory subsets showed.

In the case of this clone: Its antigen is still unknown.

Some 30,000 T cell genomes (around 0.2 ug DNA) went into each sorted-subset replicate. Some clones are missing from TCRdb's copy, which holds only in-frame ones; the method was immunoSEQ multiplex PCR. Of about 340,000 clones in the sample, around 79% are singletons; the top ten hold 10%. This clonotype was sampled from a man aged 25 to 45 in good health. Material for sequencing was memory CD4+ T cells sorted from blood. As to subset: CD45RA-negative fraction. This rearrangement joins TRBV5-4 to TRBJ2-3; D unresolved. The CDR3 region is CASSYENTDTQYF. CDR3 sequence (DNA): TGTGCCAGCAGCTATGAAAACACAGATACGCAGTATTTT.